This T cell receptor (beta chain) was observed in a study of blood T cell repertoires in COVID-19. Study details: Acute and convalescent COVID-19 specimens originated in the United States, Italy and Spain.

Authors' processing steps: Reference gene primer amplification in the assay estimated nucleated cell counts. Clones were sequenced by immunoSEQ multiplex PCR, and TCRdb holds only the in-frame ones, with some missing. For V, J and clone size, that table is used; D and trimming come from the DNA. The sample lists some 110,000 clones; approximately 83% were seen once. Germline V gives CDR1 SEHNR, CDR2 FQNEAQ (reference sequence). V was cut by 1 base and J by 4 bases, with 10 bases left in between. This CDR3 has 14 residues. The V call is TRBV7-9, the J call TRBJ1-2; D is undetermined. Source material: peripheral blood. The sequence was collected from a woman in her 70s with acute or convalescent COVID-19. Written as DNA, the CDR3 is TGTGCCAGCAGCTTAGACAGACCACCCTATGGCTACACCTTC. It encodes CASSLDRPPYGYTF.